This is a list of T cell receptor beta chains from one sample in a study of blood T cell repertoires in COVID-19. Repertoires were generated with immunoSEQ multiplex PCR, while TCRdb's copy carries only in-frame clones and drops some. The sample has about 55,000 clones; 70% to 90% are singletons. The sample was peripheral blood. The receptors here all came from a human donor in a cohort sampled during active COVID-19. Each CDR3 is given with its conserved first and last residue. Fields, in order: V gene, J gene, clone size, D gene, CDR3 protein, CDR3 DNA. The D gene is left open where the match is weak. Size is stated for part of the rows, as once, few or many counts, or as a class when the clone is expanded.

>TRBV4-3|TRBJ1-2|NA|NA
CASSQDDRKRGYTF
TGCGCCAGCAGCCAAGATGACAGGAAAAGGGGCTACACCTTC
>TRBV2|TRBJ2-2|few|TRBD2
CASRGTSAGELFF
TGTGCCAGCAGGGGGACTAGCGCCGGGGAGCTGTTTTTT
>TRBV30|TRBJ1-3|NA|NA
CAWAFNRVTRNTIYF
TGTGCCTGGGCCTTTAACAGGGTGACCAGGAACACCATATATTTT
>TRBV29-1|TRBJ2-7|NA|NA
CSVERLAGSSYEQYF
TGCAGCGTTGAACGCCTAGCCGGTAGCTCCTACGAGCAGTACTTC
>TRBV19|TRBJ1-5|NA|NA
CASSAGQPQHF
TGTGCCAGTAGTGCGGGACAGCCCCAGCATTTT
>TRBV11-2|TRBJ2-3|NA|TRBD2
CASSRGGGNRFDTQYF
TGTGCCAGCAGCCGGGGGGGAGGGAATCGATTCGATACGCAGTATTTT
>TRBV5-1|TRBJ2-1|NA|TRBD1
CASSFRPPSPGQDYNEQFF
TGCGCCAGCAGTTTCCGACCTCCCTCTCCGGGACAGGACTACAATGAGCAGTTCTTC
>TRBV5-1|TRBJ2-5|NA|TRBD2
CASSLELAGGDETQYF
TGCGCCAGCAGCTTGGAGCTAGCGGGAGGGGATGAGACCCAGTACTTC
>TRBV30|TRBJ1-1|NA|TRBD1
CAWSDTGQGNTEAFF
TGTGCCTGGAGTGACACAGGACAGGGAAACACTGAAGCTTTCTTT
>TRBV14|TRBJ2-4|NA|NA
CASSQVQGTVVIQYF
TGTGCCAGCAGCCAAGTGCAGGGGACGGTAGTCATTCAGTACTTC
>TRBV28|TRBJ2-1|NA|NA
CASRGNEQFF
TGTGCCAGTCGAGGGAATGAGCAGTTCTTC
>TRBV15|TRBJ2-2|NA|NA
CATSRDRSTGELFF
TGTGCCACCAGCAGAGATCGTAGCACCGGGGAGCTGTTTTTT
>TRBV6-5|TRBJ2-7|few|NA
CASSQTSAGPYEQYF
TGTGCCAGCAGCCAAACTAGTGCGGGACCCTACGAGCAGTACTTC
>TRBV29-1|TRBJ1-2|NA|NA
CSVGGGKTGYTF
TGCAGCGTTGGGGGGGGAAAGACTGGCTACACCTTC
>TRBV18|TRBJ1-2|NA|NA
CASSAGYGYTF
TGTGCCAGCTCTGCGGGCTATGGCTACACCTTC
>TRBV7-9|TRBJ2-2|NA|TRBD2
CASSLSWTSGREAGELFF
TGTGCCAGCAGCTTATCGTGGACTAGCGGGAGGGAGGCCGGGGAGCTGTTTTTT
>TRBV7-8|TRBJ2-1|NA|NA
CASSRTWGDNEQFF
TGTGCCAGCAGCCGGACCTGGGGGGACAATGAGCAGTTCTTC
>TRBV7-3|TRBJ2-6|NA|NA
CASSQQGLGANVLTF
TGTGCCAGCAGCCAACAGGGTTTGGGGGCCAACGTCCTGACTTTC
>TRBV14|TRBJ2-1|NA|TRBD2
CDRGTEREGYEQFF
TGTGACAGGGGGACAGAGCGGGAGGGCTATGAGCAGTTCTTC
>TRBV11-1|TRBJ1-2|NA|TRBD1
CASSPNRDRGYGYTF
TGTGCCAGCAGCCCTAATCGGGACAGGGGCTATGGCTACACCTTC
>TRBV9|TRBJ1-3|NA|TRBD1
CASSRDPTGKFNSGNTIYF
TGTGCCAGCAGCAGAGACCCGACAGGGAAGTTTAATTCTGGAAACACCATATATTTT
>TRBV15|TRBJ2-7|once|NA
CATSGRESGYEQYF
TGTGCCACCAGCGGCCGGGAGTCGGGGTACGAGCAGTACTTC
>TRBV5-8|TRBJ2-7|NA|TRBD1
CASSPDRVRYEQYF
TGTGCCAGCAGCCCCGACAGGGTTCGCTACGAGCAGTACTTC
>TRBV28|TRBJ1-3|NA|NA
CASRGTPVDTIYF
TGTGCCAGCAGAGGGACACCCGTGGACACCATATATTTT
>TRBV11-1|TRBJ1-1|once|NA
CASSLWGAKTEAFF
TGTGCCAGCAGCTTATGGGGCGCAAAGACTGAAGCTTTCTTT
>TRBV7-9|TRBJ2-7|NA|TRBD2
CASSLWLASGSDEQYF
TGTGCCAGCAGCTTATGGTTGGCTAGCGGGAGCGACGAGCAGTACTTC
>TRBV19|TRBJ1-5|NA|NA
CASSIQVNQPQHF
TGTGCCAGTAGTATACAGGTTAATCAGCCCCAGCATTTT
>TRBV5-1|TRBJ2-7|NA|TRBD2
CASSLTSGSGEQYF
TGCGCCAGCAGCTTGACTAGCGGGAGCGGTGAGCAGTACTTC
>TRBV20-1|TRBJ2-7|NA|TRBD2
CSASSLAEYYEQYF
TGCAGTGCTAGTAGTCTAGCGGAGTACTACGAGCAGTACTTC
>TRBV11-2|TRBJ2-7|NA|TRBD2
CASSPLGPAGGYEQYF
TGTGCCAGCAGCCCCTTGGGTCCCGCGGGGGGCTACGAGCAGTACTTC
>TRBV5-1|TRBJ2-3|NA|NA
CASSFGHTDTQYF
TGCGCCAGCAGCTTTGGACACACAGATACGCAGTATTTT
>TRBV29-1|TRBJ2-7|NA|TRBD2
CSVAGTRGSYEQYF
TGCAGCGTAGCCGGGACTAGAGGCTCCTACGAGCAGTACTTC
>TRBV12-5|TRBJ2-6|NA|TRBD1
CASGLRTGTYSGANVLTF
TGTGCTAGTGGTTTGAGGACAGGGACCTACTCTGGGGCCAACGTCCTGACTTTC
>TRBV29-1|TRBJ2-1|NA|TRBD2
CSVEDRLAAGNEQFF
TGCAGCGTTGAAGATAGACTAGCGGCGGGCAATGAGCAGTTCTTC
>TRBV5-4|TRBJ1-2|NA|TRBD1
CASSSGQARYGYTF
TGTGCCAGCAGCAGCGGACAGGCGAGATATGGCTACACCTTC
>TRBV27|TRBJ2-1|few|TRBD1
CASSPGTAERSYNEQFF
TGTGCCAGCAGTCCGGGGACAGCCGAAAGATCCTACAATGAGCAGTTCTTC
>TRBV7-8|TRBJ2-1|once|NA
CASSHPGTEVYNEQFF
TGTGCCAGCAGCCACCCCGGGACTGAGGTCTACAATGAGCAGTTCTTC
>TRBV7-9|TRBJ1-5|NA|TRBD1
CASSDSTGVAYSNQPQHF
TGTGCCAGCAGCGATTCGACAGGGGTCGCGTATAGCAATCAGCCCCAGCATTTT
>TRBV4-1|TRBJ2-7|once|NA
CASSQAPGAAYEQYF
TGCGCCAGCAGCCAAGCCCCAGGGGCCGCCTACGAGCAGTACTTC
>TRBV19|TRBJ1-1|NA|NA
CASSIRGGRGTEAFF
TGTGCCAGTAGTATCCGGGGTGGTAGAGGCACTGAAGCTTTCTTT
>TRBV18|TRBJ2-2|NA|TRBD2
CASSPSGLAANTGELFF
TGTGCCAGCTCACCATCGGGACTAGCGGCGAACACCGGGGAGCTGTTTTTT
>TRBV3-1/TRBV3-2|TRBJ2-7|NA|TRBD1
CASSVRDRGSEQYF
TGTGCCAGCAGCGTTCGGGACAGGGGTTCCGAGCAGTACTTC
>TRBV19|TRBJ2-5|NA|NA
CASSTGAQETQYF
TGTGCCAGTAGTACAGGGGCCCAAGAGACCCAGTACTTC
>TRBV3-1/TRBV3-2|TRBJ2-7|NA|TRBD1
CASSLRWGQGRTSVIYEQYF
TGTGCCAGCAGCCTCCGTTGGGGACAGGGTAGAACTAGCGTTATCTACGAGCAGTACTTC
>TRBV6-5|TRBJ1-2|NA|TRBD1
CASRMNGQGSYGYTF
TGTGCCAGCAGGATGAATGGACAGGGAAGCTATGGCTACACCTTC
>TRBV11-3|TRBJ1-1|NA|NA
CASSAAVGTEAFF
TGTGCCAGCAGCGCGGCAGTGGGCACTGAAGCTTTCTTT
>TRBV7-2|TRBJ2-3|few|NA
CASSRVNPPTDTQYF
TGTGCCAGCAGCCGGGTCAATCCTCCCACAGATACGCAGTATTTT
>TRBV28|TRBJ2-3|NA|TRBD2
CASSSGREGLTDTQYF
TGTGCCAGCAGTTCCGGGCGGGAGGGCCTGACAGATACGCAGTATTTT
>TRBV28|TRBJ2-1|NA|NA
CASSSLAPANEQFF
TGTGCCAGCAGTTCGCTAGCCCCGGCTAATGAGCAGTTCTTC